The rows below give T cell receptor beta chains drawn from one sample of a study of early T cells in non-severe SARS-CoV-2 infection. TCRdb analysed the 5' RACE reads with MiXCR anew, one entry per CDR3 protein. The data contain approximately 71,000 distinct CDR3 sequences, approximately 12% of them seen just once; the ten biggest clones take up around 4.5%. What was sequenced was whole blood. These receptors originate from an adult who was a healthcare worker with PCR-confirmed SARS-CoV-2 infection or an uninfected control (not recorded which). CDR3s include the opening cysteine and the closing phenylalanine or tryptophan. D genes are given only for firm matches. Clone size is not always given. Where it is, it says once, few, many or a class for expanded clones.

D gene,clone size,J gene,V gene,CDR3 DNA,CDR3 protein
-,many,TRBJ2-5,TRBV5-4,TGTGCCAGCAGCTTGGGTGGAACGGCGTACCAAGAGACCCAGTACTTC,CASSLGGTAYQETQYF
-,many,TRBJ2-5,TRBV7-9,TGTGCCAGCCCCCTGGCAGGGGCGGTGGAGACCCAGTACTTC,CASPLAGAVETQYF
-,-,TRBJ2-1,TRBV20-1,TGCAGTGCTAGAGATCGCCAGGGGTTCTACAATGAGCAGTTCTTC,CSARDRQGFYNEQFF
TRBD2,-,TRBJ2-1,TRBV6-5,TGTGCCAGCAGACCAGATACTAGCGGCCTCTCCTACAATGAGCAGTTCTTC,CASRPDTSGLSYNEQFF
TRBD2,few,TRBJ2-1,TRBV12-3/TRBV12-4,TGTGCCAGCAGTTTAGCGGGAGGGCCCCCCTACAATGAGCAGTTCTTC,CASSLAGGPPYNEQFF
-,few,TRBJ2-3,TRBV11-3,TGTGCCAGCAGCTTAGGGTCTCGGCAGGGAGGAGATACGCAGTATTTT,CASSLGSRQGGDTQYF
-,many,TRBJ2-2,TRBV24-1,TGTGCCACCAGTGGCCACAACACCGGGGAGCTGTTTTTT,CATSGHNTGELFF
-,-,TRBJ2-1,TRBV19,TGTGCCAGTAGTATAGATCACCGGGACTCGGCCTACAATGAGCAGTTCTTC,CASSIDHRDSAYNEQFF
-,many,TRBJ1-1,TRBV29-1,TGCAGCGTTCATCGAGGGGACACTGAAGCTTTCTTT,CSVHRGDTEAFF
-,many,TRBJ2-1,TRBV20-1,TGCAGTGCTAGGGGCCGTAATGAGCAGTTCTTC,CSARGRNEQFF
-,-,TRBJ2-3,TRBV19,TGTGCCAGTAGTATAGGGCAGGGTAGCACAGATACGCAGTATTTT,CASSIGQGSTDTQYF
-,many,TRBJ1-6,TRBV5-1,TGCGCCAGCACCCTCGACAAGATTTCGGATTCACCCCTCCACTTT,CASTLDKISDSPLHF
-,many,TRBJ2-7,TRBV6-6,TGTGCCAGCAGTTACGTAGTCTACGAGCAGTACTTC,CASSYVVYEQYF
-,many,TRBJ2-1,TRBV12-3/TRBV12-4,TGTGCCAGCAGTTTAAGTGGGCGGGTCGCCTACAATGAGCAGTTCTTC,CASSLSGRVAYNEQFF
-,-,TRBJ2-2,TRBV11-2,TGTGCCAGCAGCTTTTCTGCCGGGGAGCTGTTTTTT,CASSFSAGELFF
TRBD2,many,TRBJ2-1,TRBV3-1,TGTGCCAGCAGCCATAAGATGGCCAGCGGGGGGCCTGGGGAGCAGTTCTTC,CASSHKMASGGPGEQFF
-,few,TRBJ2-1,TRBV7-9,TGTGCCAGCAGCCTCCGGTCTCCGGACAATGAGCAGTTCTTC,CASSLRSPDNEQFF
-,-,TRBJ2-3,TRBV5-1,TGCGCCAGCAGCTTGAGAAGCGGCAACACCCCAGATACGCAGTATTTT,CASSLRSGNTPDTQYF
-,-,TRBJ1-4,TRBV5-1,TGCGCCAGCAGCTTGGGAGGTTACAATGAAAAACTGTTTTTT,CASSLGGYNEKLFF
-,few,TRBJ2-7,TRBV19,TGTGCCAGTAGGCCCGGGGGGCACTACGAGCAGTACTTC,CASRPGGHYEQYF
-,-,TRBJ2-7,TRBV27,TGTGCCAGCAGTTTGGGATACTACGAGCAGTACTTC,CASSLGYYEQYF
TRBD2,-,TRBJ2-1,TRBV6-2/TRBV6-3,TGTGCCAGCGGGCCCGGGGGGGCTAAAAATGAGCAGTTCTTC,CASGPGGAKNEQFF
TRBD1,many,TRBJ2-7,TRBV2,TGTGCCACTGAGGACAGGGGGCTTTACGAGCAGTACTTC,CATEDRGLYEQYF
-,-,TRBJ2-3,TRBV7-2,TGTGCCAGCACTCCAGGGTGGGATGATACGCAGTATTTT,CASTPGWDDTQYF
-,few,TRBJ1-5,TRBV18,TGTGCCAGCTCACCAAGTGGGAGGGGTAGCAATCAGCCCCAGCATTTT,CASSPSGRGSNQPQHF
-,-,TRBJ2-7,TRBV18,TGTGCCAGCTCACCACCGGGGAAATCTAGCGACGAGCAGTACTTC,CASSPPGKSSDEQYF
-,few,TRBJ2-1,TRBV5-5,TGTGCCAGCAGCTTGGCTGGGTCCGATGAGCAGTTCTTC,CASSLAGSDEQFF
-,-,TRBJ1-5,TRBV30,TGTGCCTGGCCCCAACCGGGGGAGATGGGAATCAATCAGCCCCAGCATTTT,CAWPQPGEMGINQPQHF